Described below is a single T cell receptor beta chain sequence and its context. What it recognizes is unknown. The germline CDR1 and CDR2 sequences are MNHEY and SMNVEV (reference sequence). This CDR3 has 17 residues. V gave up 6 bases and J gave up 5 bases; unmatched junction bases: 14. In the PCR, 60 Vbeta and 13 Jbeta primers were used. Using immunoSEQ multiplex PCR, the repertoire was profiled, and TCRdb retains in-frame clones only, with some absent. This table lists tens of thousands of clones. Every donor was a healthy person donating bone marrow. The data are from a study of cytomegalovirus exposure and HLA in healthy donors. Study-wide results and limits: Presence/absence analyses assumed roughly uniform sequencing depth across donors.

Sequenced sample: PBMCs. V gene TRBV27 combines with J gene TRBJ2-5, with 11 positions matching TRBD2. The clonotype originates from a man aged 40-55 years in good health and CMV-seronegative. The CDR3 region has the DNA TGTGCCAGCAGACCACTAGCGGGGGAATCGTCGTGGGAGACCCAGTACTTC. Its protein product is CASRPLAGESSWETQYF.